The 29 T cell receptor beta chains below were found in one sample sequenced in a study of cytomegalovirus exposure and HLA in healthy donors. It was with 60 Vbeta and 13 Jbeta primers that the PCR ran. The protocol was immunoSEQ multiplex PCR, while the TCRdb copy is restricted to in-frame clones and leaves out a portion. The repertoire holds approximately 120,000 clones, with 70% to 80% as singletons. The specimen was PBMCs. Receptor source: a man aged 40-50 years in good health and CMV-seropositive.

Note on this clone: The sample holds other DNA sequences that translate to the same CDR3. In DNA form, the CDR3 reads TGTGCCAGCAGCCCAAAAGAGACCCAGTACTTC. As protein: CASSPKETQYF. V is TRBV7-2 and J is TRBJ2-5; no firm D call. The CDR3 spans 11 residues. Between the trimmed V and J ends, which lost 5 bases and 3 bases, there was a span of 4 bases. Germline V lookup: CDR1 SGHTA, CDR2 FQGNSA.

The rearrangement uses TRBV27 and TRBJ2-7, with 8 bases aligning to TRBD2. Trimming took 6 bases from V and 4 from J; bases not matched to a gene: 20. Germline V gene sequence: CDR1 MNHEY, CDR2 SMNVEV (reference sequence). This CDR3 has 18 residues. This chain's CDR3 is CASSQIAAGGLRWYEQYF. DNA of the CDR3: TGTGCCAGCAGCCAAATCGCGGCGGGGGGTTTGAGGTGGTACGAGCAGTACTTC.

Here the CDR3 DNA reads TGTGCCTGGAGTGCGACAGGGAATCAGCCCCAGCATTTT. It encodes CAWSATGNQPQHF. The chain recombines TRBV30 with TRBJ1-5; 7 nucleotides match TRBD1. The V and J ends lost 1 base and 4 bases, in that order; junction bases with no gene match: 1. Germline V gene data show CDR1 as GTSNPN and CDR2 as SVGIG (reference sequence). This CDR3 comprises 13 residues.

V gene TRBV27 combines with J gene TRBJ2-1; D is unresolved. The ends were cut back, 2 bases at V and 1 base at J, with 9 bases in the middle. From germline, CDR1 is MNHEY and CDR2 SMNVEV (reference sequence). The CDR3 totals 15 residues. The DNA of the CDR3 is TGTGCCAGCAGTTTAGCGGTCTCTTCCTACAATGAGCAGTTCTTC. It yields the protein CASSLAVSSYNEQFF.

The chain has TRBV11-2 and TRBJ1-2; no clear D gene. V was pared by 1 base and J by 4 bases, with 7 bases between. The germline V gene encodes CDR1 SGHAT and CDR2 FQNNGV. The CDR3 sequence is 13 residues long. The CDR3 DNA follows: TGTGCCAGCAGCTTAGTGGAGCTCTATGGCTACACCTTC. Its protein is CASSLVELYGYTF.

This chain connects TRBV28 to TRBJ2-2, with 14 bases fitting TRBD2. CDR1 MDHEN and CDR2 SYDVKM come from the germline V gene. The CDR3 contains 16 residues. V was clipped by 6 bases and J by 5 bases; unmatched bases: 5. As DNA, the CDR3 is TGTGCCAGCAGGGGGACTAGCGGGAGTAGGACCGGGGAGCTGTTTTTT. Amino acids: CASRGTSGSRTGELFF.

V and J are TRBV27 and TRBJ2-3, with D possibly matching TRBD2 (5 bases). This CDR3 is built from 13 residues. V lost 6 bases and J lost 11, with 18 bases in between. Germline CDR1 and CDR2: MNHEY and SMNVEV (reference sequence). The CDR3 spells CASRIGLGLGQYF. CDR3 nucleotides: TGTGCCAGCAGGATTGGACTGGGGTTGGGGCAGTATTTT.

The chain joins TRBV7-9 to TRBJ2-7; weak D call: TRBD1 (6 bases). Germline V CDR1 and CDR2: SEHNR, FQNEAQ (reference sequence). This CDR3 is built from 14 residues. V lost 5 bases and J lost 6, with 17 bases in between. Here the CDR3 reads CASSQGQSVGEQYF. CDR3 nucleotides: TGTGCCAGCAGCCAAGGACAGAGCGTAGGCGAGCAGTACTTC.

The gene calls are TRBV2 and TRBJ2-7, with 7 bases matching TRBD1. Germline V gives CDR1 SNHLY, CDR2 FYNNEI. The CDR3 loop spans 11 amino acids. V lost 8 bases and J lost 2; bases outside the gene matches: 0. Here the CDR3 DNA reads TGTGCCAGCGGGACAGCCTACGAGCAGTACTTC. It codes for CASGTAYEQYF.

The chain couples TRBV5-8 to TRBJ1-1; 7 positions match TRBD1. With V trimmed by 4 bases and J by 4 bases, 7 bases remained unmatched. Germline CDR1 is SGHTS and CDR2 is YDEGEE. CDR3 length: 14 amino acids. The chain's CDR3 is CASSRGQIATEAFF. The CDR3 DNA follows: TGTGCCAGCAGCAGGGGACAGATCGCCACTGAAGCTTTCTTT.

V is TRBV11-3 and J is TRBJ2-1; TRBD2 aligns across 13 bases. CDR3 length: 16 residues. J gave up 7 bases and V 4 bases, and 7 bases lay outside the gene matches. From germline, CDR1 is SGHNT and CDR2 YENEEA. CDR3 protein: CASSSHGLAGVNEQFF. CDR3 nucleotides: TGTGCCAGCAGCTCCCACGGACTAGCGGGAGTGAATGAGCAGTTCTTC.

The chain employs TRBV6-1 and TRBJ1-2; 11 nucleotides line up with TRBD1. Germline V gives CDR1 MNHNS, CDR2 SASEGT. This CDR3 contains 15 residues. The V segment lost 5 bases and the J segment 6 bases; nucleotides outside the gene matches: 8. This CDR3 reads CASSSPDRGPNGYTF. The CDR3 bases are TGTGCCAGCAGTTCGCCGGACAGGGGGCCGAATGGCTACACCTTC.

V usage is TRBV27 and J usage is TRBJ2-7; 7 nucleotides align to TRBD2. The length of the CDR3 is 15 residues. The ends lost 1 base at V and 2 bases at J; junction bases unmatched: 5. CDR1 is MNHEY and CDR2 is SMNVEV in the germline V gene (reference sequence). The CDR3 DNA reads TGTGCCAGCAGTTTATTCTCTAGCGGTGCCTACGAGCAGTACTTC. Its translation is CASSLFSSGAYEQYF.

The chain combines TRBV10-2 with TRBJ2-1, with 11 bases aligning to TRBD2. The germline V gene encodes CDR1 WSHSY and CDR2 SAAADI. Unmatched junction bases numbered 5, after V lost 2 bases and J lost 2 bases. This CDR3 has 17 residues. The CDR3 DNA follows: TGCGCCAGCAGTGAGACCCGACTAGCGGGGCCCTACAATGAGCAGTTCTTC. Its translation is CASSETRLAGPYNEQFF.

The V call is TRBV4-3, the J call TRBJ2-1, with a tentative D call TRBD1 (6 bases). V was clipped by 1 base and J by 4 bases, with 11 bases between them. The CDR3 totals 15 residues. Per germline, CDR1 LGHNA and CDR2 YSLEER. CDR3 sequence (DNA): TGCGCCAGCAGCCAAGGCTGGGACACTTACAATGAGCAGTTCTTC. This translates into CASSQGWDTYNEQFF.

The genes are TRBV4-1 and TRBJ1-5; no clear D. The length of the CDR3 is 15 residues. Deletions cut 4 bases from V and 0 bases from J, with 10 bases between. Per the germline V gene, CDR1 is MGHRA and CDR2 is YSYEKL. The chain's CDR3 is CASSLADGSNQPQHF. The CDR3 DNA reads as TGCGCCAGCAGCCTAGCGGATGGTAGCAATCAGCCCCAGCATTTT.

In nucleotides, the CDR3 is TGCGCCAGCAGCCAAGATAGTGGTGGCGGATCCAATGAAAAACTGTTTTTT. It yields the protein CASSQDSGGGSNEKLFF. The chain has TRBV4-1 and TRBJ1-4; D ambiguous. Germline CDR1 and CDR2: MGHRA and YSYEKL. This CDR3 contains 17 residues. Trimming shortened V by 0 bases and J by 5 bases, and 16 bases separated the two germline ends.

The chain has TRBV6-5 and TRBJ2-3; 8 positions match TRBD2. CDR1 is MNHEY, CDR2 SVGAGI, per germline. CDR3 length equals 16 residues. J gave up 2 bases and V 4 bases, and 8 bases lay outside the gene matches. CDR3 nucleotides: TGTGCCAGCAGTTCTCAGCGGGAGAAATCCACAGATACGCAGTATTTT. It yields the protein CASSSQREKSTDTQYF.

The rearrangement uses TRBV5-1 and TRBJ2-2, with a weak D call TRBD1 (6 bases). The V end was cut by 7 bases, the J end by 2 bases, with 15 bases between. The CDR3 spans 15 residues. CDR1 and CDR2 (germline): SGHRS, YFSETQ. Written as DNA, the CDR3 is TGCGCCAGCGGCGGTGGGACACAAAACACCGGGGAGCTGTTTTTT. It specifies CASGGGTQNTGELFF.

The rearrangement links TRBV5-4 to TRBJ1-2; D is unresolved. The germline V gene has CDR1 SGHNT and CDR2 YYREEE (reference sequence). There are 15 residues in the CDR3. V dropped 1 base and J dropped 1 base, with 11 bases sitting between them. CDR3: CASSLPGLRNYGYTF. The CDR3 DNA reads as TGTGCCAGCAGCTTGCCTGGACTCCGTAACTATGGCTACACCTTC.

This clone was found a few times. One junction end disagrees with the germline gene, perhaps due to a read error. The chain is built from TRBV28 and TRBJ1-2; TRBD1 might be the D (6 bases). The length of the CDR3 is 11 residues. The germline V gene has CDR1 MDHEN and CDR2 SYDVKM. In nucleotides, the CDR3 is TGTGCCAGCAGTCAACAGGGCAGCTACGCCTTC. It encodes CASSQQGSYAF.

The chain carries TRBV10-3 and TRBJ2-1; 9 positions agree with TRBD2. V gave up 3 bases and J gave up 6 bases; unmatched junction bases: 6. The length of the CDR3 is 15 residues. Germline assignment: CDR1 ENHRY and CDR2 SYGVKD. CDR3 DNA: TGTGCCATCAGTGACCCCCTAGCGGGAACCAATGAGCAGTTCTTC. Protein sequence: CAISDPLAGTNEQFF.

This clone was observed once. This rearrangement joins TRBV11-1 to TRBJ2-2; D call uncertain. CDR3 size: 12 residues. Trimming removed 7 bases at V and 0 bases at J, with 3 bases between. Germline CDR1 is SGHAT and CDR2 is FQDESV (reference sequence). In nucleotides, the CDR3 is TGTGCCAGCACTTCGAACACCGGGGAGCTGTTTTTT. Protein sequence: CASTSNTGELFF. The whole variable domain, remainder taken from reference TRBV11-1 and TRBJ2-2, is EAEVAQSPRYKITEKSQAVAFWCDPISGHATLYWYRQILGQGPELLVQFQDESVVDDSQLPKDRFSAERLKGVDSTLKIQPAELGDSAMYLCASTSNTGELFFGEGSRLTVL.

The rearrangement joins TRBV4-3 to TRBJ2-3; 8 bases fit TRBD2. Trimming removed 0 bases from V and 6 bases from J; junction bases left unmatched: 11. Germline V CDR1 and CDR2: LGHNA, YSLEER. CDR3 size: 17 residues. CDR3 loop: CASSQDSAGTRGDTQYF. In DNA form, the CDR3 reads TGCGCCAGCAGCCAAGATTCGGCCGGGACTAGAGGGGATACGCAGTATTTT.

The DNA of the CDR3 is TGTGCCAGCCTTAGGACAGGGCCCACAACTAATGAAAAACTGTTTTTT. Protein product: CASLRTGPTTNEKLFF. The chain couples TRBV28 to TRBJ1-4; 8 nucleotides align to TRBD1. J gave up 0 bases and V 8 bases, and 8 bases lay outside the gene matches. The V gene's germline CDR1 is MDHEN and CDR2 SYDVKM. The CDR3 is 16 amino acids.

The genes are TRBV19 and TRBJ1-2; possible D gene TRBD1, 6 bases. Trimming took 6 bases from V and 2 from J, leaving 10 bases between them. The CDR3 contains 13 residues. CDR1 LNHDA and CDR2 SQIVND come from the germline V gene (reference sequence). CDR3 DNA: TGTGCCAGTAGCGACACAGGGAACTATGGCTACACCTTC. This encodes CASSDTGNYGYTF.

The chain carries TRBV7-8 and TRBJ1-1, with D perhaps TRBD1 (5 bases). The CDR3 has 17 residues. CDR1 SGHVS and CDR2 FQNEAQ come from the germline V gene. V was shortened by 4 bases and J by 5 bases, with 23 bases between the two germline ends. The CDR3 DNA is TGTGCCAGCAGCTCACAGGACGGACACCCGGCGGGGACTGAAGCTTTCTTT. Residues: CASSSQDGHPAGTEAFF.

J is TRBJ2-3 and V is TRBV7-3; D might be TRBD2 (7 bases). The CDR3 extends over 16 amino acids. With 5 bases removed from V and 5 bases from J, the gap between germline ends came to 20 bases. Germline lookup yields CDR1 SGHTA and CDR2 FQGTGA. The CDR3 region is CASSLTRGGGKDTQYF. The CDR3 DNA follows: TGTGCCAGCAGCCTTACTCGGGGAGGGGGAAAAGATACGCAGTATTTT.

The chain recombines TRBV7-9 with TRBJ1-6, with D unresolved. The CDR3 extends over 12 amino acids. CDR1 is SEHNR, CDR2 FQNEAQ, per germline (reference sequence). CDR3 DNA: TGTGCTTCTAGGACTGGCGGTTCACCCCTCCACTTT. Protein sequence: CASRTGGSPLHF.